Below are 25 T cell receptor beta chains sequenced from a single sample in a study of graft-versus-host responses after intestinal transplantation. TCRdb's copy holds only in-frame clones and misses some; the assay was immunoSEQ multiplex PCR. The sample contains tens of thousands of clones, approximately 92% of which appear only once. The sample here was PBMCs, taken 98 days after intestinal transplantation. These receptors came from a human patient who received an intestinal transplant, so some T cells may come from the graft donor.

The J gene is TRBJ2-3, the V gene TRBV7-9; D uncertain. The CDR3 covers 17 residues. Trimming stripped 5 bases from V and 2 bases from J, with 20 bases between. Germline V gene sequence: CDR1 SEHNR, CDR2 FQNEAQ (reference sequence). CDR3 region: CASSPYNYQLHTDTQYF. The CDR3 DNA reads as TGTGCCAGCAGCCCGTATAATTACCAATTGCACACAGATACGCAGTATTTT.

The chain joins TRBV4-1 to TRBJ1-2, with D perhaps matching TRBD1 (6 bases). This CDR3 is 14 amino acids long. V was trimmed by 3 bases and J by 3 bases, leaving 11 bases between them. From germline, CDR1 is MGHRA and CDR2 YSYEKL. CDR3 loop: CASSQAGDDYGYTF. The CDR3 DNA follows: TGCGCCAGCAGCCAGGCAGGGGACGACTATGGCTACACCTTC.

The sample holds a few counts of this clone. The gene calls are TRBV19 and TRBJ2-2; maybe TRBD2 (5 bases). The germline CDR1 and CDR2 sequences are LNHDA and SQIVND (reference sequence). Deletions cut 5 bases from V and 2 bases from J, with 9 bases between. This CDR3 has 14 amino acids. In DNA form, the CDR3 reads TGTGCCAGTAGTCGGACTGAAAACACCGGGGAGCTGTTTTTT. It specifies CASSRTENTGELFF.

CDR3 sequence: CASSGGGPLGETQYF. The DNA of the CDR3 is TGTGCCAGCAGCGGCGGGGGGCCTTTGGGGGAGACCCAGTACTTC. The chain links TRBV9 to TRBJ2-5, with 8 nucleotides matching TRBD2. The CDR3 has 15 residues. Germline CDR1 reads SGDLS; CDR2 reads YYNGEE. Germline trimming cut 3 bases from V and 5 bases from J; bases unmatched to any gene: 9. The full variable domain, rest sourced from reference TRBV9 and TRBJ2-5, is DSGVTQTPKHLITATGQRVTLRCSPRSGDLSVYWYQQSLDQGLQFLIQYYNGEERAKGNILERFSAQQFPDLHSELNLSSLELGDSALYFCASSGGGPLGETQYFGPGTRLLVL.

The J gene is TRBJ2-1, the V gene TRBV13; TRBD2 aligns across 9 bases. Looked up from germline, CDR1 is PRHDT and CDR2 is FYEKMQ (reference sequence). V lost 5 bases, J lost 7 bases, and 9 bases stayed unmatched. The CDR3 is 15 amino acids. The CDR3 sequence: CASSIVREGRNEQFF. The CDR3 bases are TGTGCCAGCAGCATCGTGCGGGAGGGCCGGAATGAGCAGTTCTTC.

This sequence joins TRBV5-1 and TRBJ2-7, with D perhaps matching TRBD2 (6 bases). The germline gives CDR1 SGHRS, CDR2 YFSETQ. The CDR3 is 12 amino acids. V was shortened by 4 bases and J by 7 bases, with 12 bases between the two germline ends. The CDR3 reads CASSREDGEQYF. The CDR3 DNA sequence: TGCGCCAGCAGCAGGGAGGATGGGGAGCAGTACTTC.

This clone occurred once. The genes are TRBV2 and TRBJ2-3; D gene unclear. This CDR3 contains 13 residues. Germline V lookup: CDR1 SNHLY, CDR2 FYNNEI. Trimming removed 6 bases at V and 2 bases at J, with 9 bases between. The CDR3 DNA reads TGTGCCAGCAGCGGCAGCCCCACAGATACGCAGTATTTT. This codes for CASSGSPTDTQYF.

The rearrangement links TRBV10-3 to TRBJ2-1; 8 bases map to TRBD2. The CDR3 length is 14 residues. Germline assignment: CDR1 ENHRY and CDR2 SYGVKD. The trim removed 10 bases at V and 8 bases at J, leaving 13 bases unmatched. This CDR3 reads CATGRASGRDEQFF. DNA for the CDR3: TGTGCCACCGGAAGGGCTAGCGGGCGCGATGAGCAGTTCTTC.

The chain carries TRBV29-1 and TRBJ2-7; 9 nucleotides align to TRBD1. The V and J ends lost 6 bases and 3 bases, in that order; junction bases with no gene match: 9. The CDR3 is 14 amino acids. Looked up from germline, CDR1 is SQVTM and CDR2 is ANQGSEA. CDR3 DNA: TGCAGCGTGGAAACAGGGGGCGATAGCTACGAGCAGTACTTC. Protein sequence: CSVETGGDSYEQYF.

CDR3 region: CASRQQGAGGEQYF. The CDR3, as DNA: TGTGCCAGCAGGCAACAGGGGGCAGGGGGGGAGCAGTACTTC. The V and J genes are TRBV6-5 and TRBJ2-7; 9 nucleotides align to TRBD1. V gave up 6 bases and J gave up 7 bases; unmatched junction bases: 10. The length of the CDR3 is 14 residues. Per germline, CDR1 MNHEY and CDR2 SVGAGI.

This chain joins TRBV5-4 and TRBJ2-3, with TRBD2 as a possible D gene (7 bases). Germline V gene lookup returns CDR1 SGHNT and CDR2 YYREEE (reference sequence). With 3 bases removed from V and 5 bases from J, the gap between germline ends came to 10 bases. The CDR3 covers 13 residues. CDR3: CASSSGGQDTQYF. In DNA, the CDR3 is TGTGCCAGCAGCTCCGGGGGGCAAGATACGCAGTATTTT. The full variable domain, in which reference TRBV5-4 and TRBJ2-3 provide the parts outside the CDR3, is ETGVTQSPTHLIKTRGQQVTLRCSSQSGHNTVSWYQQALGQGPQFIFQYYREEENGRGNFPPRFSGLQFPNYSSELNVNALELDDSALYLCASSSGGQDTQYFGPGTRLTVL.

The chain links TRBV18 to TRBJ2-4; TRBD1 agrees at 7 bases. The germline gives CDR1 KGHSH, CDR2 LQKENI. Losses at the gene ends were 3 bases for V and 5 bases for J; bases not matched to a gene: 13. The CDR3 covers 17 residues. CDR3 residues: CASSPRLTGDVENIQYF. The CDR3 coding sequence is TGTGCCAGCTCACCCCGCCTCACAGGGGATGTGGAAAACATTCAGTACTTC.

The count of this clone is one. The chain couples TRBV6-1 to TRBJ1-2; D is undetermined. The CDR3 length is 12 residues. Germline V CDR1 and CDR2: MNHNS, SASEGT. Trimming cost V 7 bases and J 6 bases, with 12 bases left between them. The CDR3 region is CASKRAVDGYTF. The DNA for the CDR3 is TGTGCCAGCAAGAGGGCGGTGGATGGCTACACCTTC.

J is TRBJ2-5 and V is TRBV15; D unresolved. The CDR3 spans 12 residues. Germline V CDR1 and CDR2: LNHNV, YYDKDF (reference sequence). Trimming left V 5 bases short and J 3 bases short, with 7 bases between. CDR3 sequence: CATSGLEETQYF. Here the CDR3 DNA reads TGTGCCACCAGCGGCCTAGAAGAGACCCAGTACTTC.

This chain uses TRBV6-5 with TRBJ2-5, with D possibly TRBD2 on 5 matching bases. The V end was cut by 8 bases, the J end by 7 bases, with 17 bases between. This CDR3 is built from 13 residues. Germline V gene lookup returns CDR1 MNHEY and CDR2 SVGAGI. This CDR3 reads CASRHSGEGTQYF. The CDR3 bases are TGTGCCAGCCGACACAGCGGAGAGGGGACCCAGTACTTC.

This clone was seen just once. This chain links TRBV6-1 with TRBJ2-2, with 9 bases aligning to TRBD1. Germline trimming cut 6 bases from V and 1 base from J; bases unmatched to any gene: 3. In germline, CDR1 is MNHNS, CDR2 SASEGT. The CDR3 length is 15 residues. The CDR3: CASSSDRGNTGELFF. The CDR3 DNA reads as TGTGCCAGCAGCTCGGACAGGGGGAACACCGGGGAGCTGTTTTTT.

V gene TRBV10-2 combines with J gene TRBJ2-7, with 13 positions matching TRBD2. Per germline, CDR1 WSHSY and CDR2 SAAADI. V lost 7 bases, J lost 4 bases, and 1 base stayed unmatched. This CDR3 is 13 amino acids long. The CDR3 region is CASILAGGYEQYF. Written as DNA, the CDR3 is TGCGCCAGCATACTAGCGGGAGGGTACGAGCAGTACTTC.

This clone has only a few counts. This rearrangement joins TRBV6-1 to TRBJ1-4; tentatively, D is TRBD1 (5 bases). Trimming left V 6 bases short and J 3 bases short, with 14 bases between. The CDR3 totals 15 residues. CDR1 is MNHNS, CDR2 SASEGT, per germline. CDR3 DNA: TGTGCCAGCAGCGATCGAGGGGCACCTAATGAAAAACTGTTTTTT. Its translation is CASSDRGAPNEKLFF.

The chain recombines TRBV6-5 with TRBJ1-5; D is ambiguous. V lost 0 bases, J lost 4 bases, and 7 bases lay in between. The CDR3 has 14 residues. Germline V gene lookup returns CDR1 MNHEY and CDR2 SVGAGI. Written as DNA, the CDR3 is TGTGCCAGCAGTTACTCGAGGGTTAATCAGCCCCAGCATTTT. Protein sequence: CASSYSRVNQPQHF.

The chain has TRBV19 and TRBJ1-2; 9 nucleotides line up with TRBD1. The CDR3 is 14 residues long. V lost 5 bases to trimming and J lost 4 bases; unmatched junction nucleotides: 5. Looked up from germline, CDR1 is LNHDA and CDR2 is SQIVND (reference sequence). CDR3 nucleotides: TGTGCCAGTAGTGCTCGGGACAGGGCCTATGGCTACACCTTC. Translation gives CASSARDRAYGYTF.

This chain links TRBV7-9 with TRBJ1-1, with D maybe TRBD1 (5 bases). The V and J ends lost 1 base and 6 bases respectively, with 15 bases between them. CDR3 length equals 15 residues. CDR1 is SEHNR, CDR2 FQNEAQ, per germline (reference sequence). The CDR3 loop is CASSLGPLSGPEAFF. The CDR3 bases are TGTGCCAGCAGCTTAGGCCCCTTGTCGGGGCCTGAAGCTTTCTTT.

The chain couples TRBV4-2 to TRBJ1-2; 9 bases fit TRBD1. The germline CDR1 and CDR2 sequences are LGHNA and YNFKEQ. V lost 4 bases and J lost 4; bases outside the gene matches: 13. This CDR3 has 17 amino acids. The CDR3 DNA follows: TGTGCCAGCAGCCCCTTCCCAATAGACAGGGGGATCTATGGCTACACCTTC. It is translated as CASSPFPIDRGIYGYTF.

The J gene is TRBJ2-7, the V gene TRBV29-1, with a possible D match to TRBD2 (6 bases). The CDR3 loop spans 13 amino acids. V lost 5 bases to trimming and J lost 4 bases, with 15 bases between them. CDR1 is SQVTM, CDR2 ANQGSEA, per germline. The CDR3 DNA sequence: TGCAGCGTTCGACTAGACCACCCTTACGAGCAGTACTTC. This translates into CSVRLDHPYEQYF.

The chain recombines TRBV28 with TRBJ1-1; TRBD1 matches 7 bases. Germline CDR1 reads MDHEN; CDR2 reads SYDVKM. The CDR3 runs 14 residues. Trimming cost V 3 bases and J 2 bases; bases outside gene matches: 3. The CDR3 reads CASSLRGLNTEAFF. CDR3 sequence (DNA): TGTGCCAGCAGTTTGAGGGGGCTAAACACTGAAGCTTTCTTT.

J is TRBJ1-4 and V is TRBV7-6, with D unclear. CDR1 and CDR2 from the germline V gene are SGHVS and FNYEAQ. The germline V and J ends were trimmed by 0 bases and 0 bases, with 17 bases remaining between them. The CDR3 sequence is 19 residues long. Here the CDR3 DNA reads TGTGCCAGCAGCTTAGCCATTCCCGGGCAGCCTCCAACTAATGAAAAACTGTTTTTT. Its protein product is CASSLAIPGQPPTNEKLFF.